These 24 T cell receptor beta chains originate from one sample sequenced in a study of blood T cell repertoires in COVID-19. Sequencing used immunoSEQ multiplex PCR; TCRdb keeps in-frame clones, though not all of them. The table has 250,000 to 300,000 clones, around 90% seen once; the top ten hold under 3%. The source material was PBMCs or T cells enriched from blood (not recorded which). The source is a woman aged 40 to 50 with acute COVID-19.

The chain recombines TRBV5-1 with TRBJ2-1; TRBD2 matches at 11 bases. The V gene end was trimmed by 4 bases and the J gene end by 9 bases; junction bases not matched to a gene: 6. The germline V gene has CDR1 SGHRS and CDR2 YFSETQ. This CDR3 is 14 amino acids long. CDR3 bases: TGCGCCAGCAGCCTACTAGCGGGAGAAGGTGAGCAGTTCTTC. Translating it yields CASSLLAGEGEQFF. Full variable domain (outside the CDR3, taken from reference TRBV5-1 and TRBJ2-1): KAGVTQTPRYLIKTRGQQVTLSCSPISGHRSVSWYQQTPGQGLQFLFEYFSETQRNKGNFPGRFSGRQFSNSRSEMNVSTLELGDSALYLCASSLLAGEGEQFFGPGTRLTVL.

The V and J genes are TRBV3-1 (or the pseudogene TRBV3-2) and TRBJ2-3; TRBD1 agrees at 10 bases. Germline V lookup: CDR1 LGHDT, CDR2 YNNKEL (reference sequence). The CDR3 is 16 amino acids. The V and J ends lost 4 bases and 3 bases, in that order; junction bases with no gene match: 7. The CDR3 coding sequence is TGTGCCAGCAGCCGCCGACAGGGGGCGTTGACAGATACGCAGTATTTT. This sequence encodes CASSRRQGALTDTQYF.

This chain uses TRBV6-2 or TRBV6-3 with TRBJ1-5, with 9 bases that match TRBD1. Germline-derived CDR1 and CDR2 are MNHEY and SVGEGT. The CDR3 covers 15 residues. Losses at the gene ends were 5 bases for V and 6 bases for J; bases not matched to a gene: 8. The CDR3 spells CASSLSGQGFQPQHF. The CDR3, as DNA: TGTGCCAGCAGTCTCTCGGGACAGGGATTTCAGCCCCAGCATTTT.

The chain links TRBV11-2 to TRBJ2-5, with 7 positions matching TRBD2. The CDR3 is made up of 15 amino acids. J gave up 5 bases and V 1 base, and 7 bases lay outside the gene matches. Germline assignment: CDR1 SGHAT and CDR2 FQNNGV. The CDR3 loop is CASSLVRAGEETQYF. CDR3 DNA: TGTGCCAGCAGCTTAGTACGGGCGGGGGAGGAGACCCAGTACTTC. Full variable domain (remainder filled in from reference TRBV11-2 and TRBJ2-5): EAGVAQSPRYKIIEKRQSVAFWCNPISGHATLYWYQQILGQGPKLLIQFQNNGVVDDSQLPKDRFSAERLKGVDSTLKIQPAKLEDSAVYLCASSLVRAGEETQYFGPGTRLLVL.

V and J are TRBV10-1 and TRBJ1-1, with D perhaps matching TRBD1 (5 bases). Germline CDR1 and CDR2: WNHNN and SYGVQD (reference sequence). The CDR3 runs 14 residues. V was pared by 8 bases and J by 3 bases, with 16 bases between. For the CDR3, the DNA is TGCGCCAGCGCCGGGGCATCGGGGGACACTGAAGCTTTCTTT. It translates to CASAGASGDTEAFF.

The rearrangement links TRBV10-1 to TRBJ2-2, with TRBD1 identical over 7 bases. The CDR3 runs to 19 residues. Per germline, CDR1 WNHNN and CDR2 SYGVQD (reference sequence). Trimming at V came to 2 bases and at J to 4 bases, leaving 16 bases not matched to a gene. The CDR3, as DNA: TGCGCCAGCAGTGAGACCGGGACAGAGGCTTTATTGGGCACCGGGGAGCTGTTTTTT. This sequence encodes CASSETGTEALLGTGELFF.

The chain has TRBV19 and TRBJ2-7; D unclear. Germline CDR1 reads LNHDA; CDR2 reads SQIVND (reference sequence). Trimming removed 3 bases at V and 3 bases at J, with 9 bases between. This CDR3 contains 13 residues. DNA of the CDR3: TGTGCCAGTAGTATGGCCGTTAACTACGAGCAGTACTTC. This encodes CASSMAVNYEQYF.

For this clone: An end of the junction differs from the germline gene, which may be a read error. The chain combines TRBV7-8 with TRBJ2-1, with 8 bases matching TRBD2. Germline CDR1 and CDR2: SGHVS and FQNEAQ. The CDR3 sequence is 16 residues long. The CDR3 protein is CVSSLAATSATNEQFF. In nucleotides, the CDR3 is TGTGTCAGCAGCCTCGCGGCGACTAGCGCAACCAATGAGCAGTTCTTC.

Regarding this clone: Other DNA sequences in the same sample also yield this CDR3. The chain carries TRBV2 and TRBJ1-5; D is perhaps TRBD1 (5 bases). The CDR3 extends over 13 amino acids. Germline V CDR1 and CDR2: SNHLY, FYNNEI. V was clipped by 4 bases and J by 4 bases, with 8 bases between them. In nucleotides, the CDR3 is TGTGCCAGCAGTGGAACAGGAAATCAGCCCCAGCATTTT. Its protein is CASSGTGNQPQHF.

The chain couples TRBV19 to TRBJ2-1, with 7 bases aligning to TRBD2. This CDR3 is 19 amino acids long. J gave up 9 bases and V 2 bases, and 22 bases lay outside the gene matches. In germline, CDR1 is LNHDA, CDR2 SQIVND (reference sequence). CDR3 nucleotides: TGTGCCAGTAGTATAATACGGGAGGTAGGTCTGTTGGGTCGCACTGAGCAGTTCTTC. Translation: CASSIIREVGLLGRTEQFF.

The rearrangement joins TRBV5-5 to TRBJ2-6; D gene ambiguous. Germline CDR1 reads SGHKS; CDR2 reads YYEKEE (reference sequence). CDR3 length: 15 residues. Between the trimmed V and J ends, which lost 5 bases and 0 bases, there was a span of 9 bases. CDR3 sequence: CASSKPVSGANVLTF. In DNA form, the CDR3 reads TGTGCCAGCAGTAAACCGGTCTCTGGGGCCAACGTCCTGACTTTC.

The genes are TRBV4-1 and TRBJ2-1; perhaps TRBD2 as D (5 bases). V was pared by 1 base and J by 9 bases, with 16 bases between. CDR1 is MGHRA, CDR2 YSYEKL, per germline. This CDR3 contains 15 residues. This CDR3 is CASSQGGPSTTEQFF. CDR3 coding DNA: TGCGCCAGCAGCCAAGGTGGGCCTAGCACAACTGAGCAGTTCTTC.

This clone has only one observation. This sequence joins TRBV11-1 and TRBJ1-1; tentatively, D is TRBD1 (5 bases). V lost 6 bases to trimming and J lost 3 bases, with 20 bases between them. This CDR3 has 16 residues. CDR1 and CDR2 from the germline V gene are SGHAT and FQDESV (reference sequence). CDR3 bases: TGTGCCAGCAGTCACCGACAGCGCCGGTGGGACACTGAAGCTTTCTTT. It codes for CASSHRQRRWDTEAFF.

This chain uses TRBV3-1 (or the pseudogene TRBV3-2) with TRBJ2-1; the match to TRBD2 covers 14 bases. V shed 6 bases and J 0 bases; nucleotides not matched to a gene: 7. Germline CDR1 and CDR2: LGHDT and YNNKEL (reference sequence). This CDR3 is 18 amino acids long. CDR3: CASSPGLAGALSYNEQFF. Here the CDR3 DNA reads TGTGCCAGCAGTCCGGGACTAGCGGGAGCGCTCTCCTACAATGAGCAGTTCTTC.

This chain uses TRBV7-9 with TRBJ1-2, with unresolved D. The CDR3 runs to 13 residues. Germline assignment: CDR1 SEHNR and CDR2 FQNEAQ (reference sequence). Trimming left V 1 base short and J 6 bases short, with 9 bases between. CDR3 sequence reads: CASSLVTDNGYTF. CDR3 nucleotides: TGTGCCAGCAGCTTAGTAACCGACAATGGCTACACCTTC.

The V call is TRBV18, the J call TRBJ1-6; TRBD1 agrees at 9 bases. CDR3 size: 19 residues. CDR1 is KGHSH and CDR2 is LQKENI in the germline V gene. Trimming took 3 bases from V and 8 from J; bases not matched to a gene: 17. The DNA for the CDR3 is TGTGCCAGCTCACCCCGGGACAGGGATGTTTCACGTCGCGATTCACCCCTCCACTTT. It is translated as CASSPRDRDVSRRDSPLHF.

This chain links TRBV19 with TRBJ1-5; 10 positions agree with TRBD1. With V trimmed by 2 bases and J by 4 bases, 8 bases remained unmatched. Germline assignment: CDR1 LNHDA and CDR2 SQIVND (reference sequence). The CDR3 is 17 residues long. This CDR3 reads CASSIPSGQGHNQPQHF. For the CDR3, the DNA is TGTGCCAGTAGTATACCCTCGGGACAGGGGCATAATCAGCCCCAGCATTTT. The whole variable domain, remainder taken from reference TRBV19 and TRBJ1-5, is DGGITQSPKYLFRKEGQNVTLSCEQNLNHDAMYWYRQDPGQGLRLIYYSQIVNDFQKGDIAEGYSVSREKKESFPLTVTSAQKNPTAFYLCASSIPSGQGHNQPQHFGDGTRLSIL.

V and J are TRBV25-1 and TRBJ1-1, with D tentatively TRBD1 (5 bases). Per germline, CDR1 MGHDK and CDR2 SYGVNS. The CDR3 covers 13 residues. V shed 3 bases and J shed 10 bases, with 15 bases lying between them. Here the CDR3 reads CASSEDTAWIAFF. CDR3 sequence (DNA): TGTGCCAGCAGTGAGGACACCGCGTGGATAGCTTTCTTT.

Of note for this clone: The identical CDR3 is also encoded by other nucleotide sequences in the sample. The chain couples TRBV9 to TRBJ1-1; D not certain. Germline V gene sequence: CDR1 SGDLS, CDR2 YYNGEE. This CDR3 contains 13 residues. V was shortened by 0 bases and J by 1 base, with 4 bases between the two germline ends. CDR3 in DNA: TGTGCCAGCAGCGTAGCCCGGAACACTGAAGCTTTCTTT. It encodes CASSVARNTEAFF. Full variable domain (remainder filled in from reference TRBV9 and TRBJ1-1): DSGVTQTPKHLITATGQRVTLRCSPRSGDLSVYWYQQSLDQGLQFLIQYYNGEERAKGNILERFSAQQFPDLHSELNLSSLELGDSALYFCASSVARNTEAFFGQGTRLTVV.

The gene calls are TRBV28 and TRBJ2-7, with 8 positions matching TRBD1. The V gene end was trimmed by 6 bases and the J gene end by 3 bases; junction bases not matched to a gene: 10. The CDR3 loop spans 15 amino acids. Looked up from germline, CDR1 is MDHEN and CDR2 is SYDVKM. The CDR3 region has the DNA TGTGCCAGCAGCCCCCCCAGCAGGGGGCACTACGAGCAGTACTTC. This translates into CASSPPSRGHYEQYF.

The CDR3, as DNA: TGTGCCAGCAGCTTGAAGAATCCCGGGACTAGCGGGTCAAATGAGCAGTTCTTC. This sequence encodes CASSLKNPGTSGSNEQFF. This sequence joins TRBV7-3 and TRBJ2-1; 12 bases are a match to TRBD2. The CDR3 sequence is 18 residues long. The J segment lost 7 bases and the V segment lost 3 bases, leaving 13 bases of the junction unmatched. The germline CDR1 and CDR2 sequences are SGHTA and FQGTGA.

The genes are TRBV10-3 and TRBJ2-3; tentatively, D is TRBD2 (7 bases). Germline assignment: CDR1 ENHRY and CDR2 SYGVKD. The CDR3 has 13 residues. Trimming took 8 bases from V and 2 from J, leaving 11 bases between them. The CDR3 region is CAIGGANTDTQYF. DNA for the CDR3: TGTGCCATCGGGGGGGCGAACACAGATACGCAGTATTTT.

The V and J genes are TRBV2 and TRBJ1-5; TRBD1 matches 9 bases. Germline assignment: CDR1 SNHLY and CDR2 FYNNEI. V was pared by 6 bases and J by 7 bases, with 10 bases of the junction left unmatched. The CDR3 spans 15 residues. The CDR3 loop is CASREDRGRVQPQHF. The DNA of the CDR3 is TGTGCCAGCAGGGAGGACAGGGGCAGGGTGCAGCCCCAGCATTTT.

This sequence joins TRBV2 and TRBJ2-7, with D possibly TRBD1 on 5 matching bases. V lost 6 bases, J lost 0 bases, and 24 bases lay in between. From germline, CDR1 is SNHLY and CDR2 FYNNEI. This CDR3 spans 18 amino acids. DNA of the CDR3: TGTGCCAGCAGCGGTAATACATTCAACAGGTGGGACTCCTACGAGCAGTACTTC. Translation: CASSGNTFNRWDSYEQYF.